The source of this T cell receptor beta chain is a study of shared clonotypes between healthy human individuals. Here immunoSEQ multiplex PCR was the method, and the copy in TCRdb shows in-frame clones only, minus some. This sample yields fewer than 400,000 clones, of which around 72% are seen a single time; about a tenth belongs to the top ten. Study-level points and caveats: Naive subsets typically showed greater estimated richness than memory subsets.

Concerning this clone: Its antigen is not identified.

The CDR3 spans 13 residues. V shed 4 bases and J shed 7 bases, with 13 bases lying between them. The germline V gene encodes CDR1 SNHLY and CDR2 FYNNEI. Material for sequencing was memory CD4+ T cells sorted from blood. Subset meaning: CD45RA-negative fraction. The sequence derives from a man aged 25-45 years in good health. The chain combines TRBV2 with TRBJ1-1; no clear D. This CDR3 reads CASSVGIWGEAFF. In nucleotides, the CDR3 is TGTGCCAGCAGTGTGGGGATCTGGGGTGAAGCTTTCTTT. Looking up the rest from reference TRBV2 and TRBJ1-1 gives the full variable domain: EPEVTQTPSHQVTQMGQEVILRCVPISNHLYFYWYRQILGQKVEFLVSFYNNEISEKSEIFDDQFSVERPDGSNFTLKIRSTKLEDSAMYFCASSVGIWGEAFFGQGTRLTVV.